This T cell receptor (beta chain) was captured by sequencing in a study of vaccination effects on CD4 cells after COVID-19. Study context: BNT162b2 vaccine or mRNA-1273 vaccine was given to participants in two doses.

Repertoires were generated with immunoSEQ multiplex PCR, while TCRdb's copy carries only in-frame clones and drops some. This table has under 85,000 clones, approximately 74% appearing once. Per germline, CDR1 MNHEY and CDR2 SVGAGI. The CDR3 is 16 residues long. V trimming: 2 bases; J trimming: 6 bases; junction bases outside the gene matches: 5. General study points: Cross-reactivity with common cold coronaviruses was shown by only 1 of 255 vaccine-induced clones in healthy vaccinees. Clones that were induced by infection or by vaccine showed marked contraction late after vaccination.

Before sequencing, viral peptide pools were used by the ViraFEST assay to expand antigen-specific CD4+ T cells. It was after approximately 11 days of culture that CD4+ T cells were isolated. Vaccinees lacked prior SARS-CoV-2 infection and tested negative for nucleocapsid antibodies. Concerning this clone itself: What it binds is not known.

This receptor was obtained from a human donor who received a COVID-19 vaccine. The chain combines TRBV6-5 with TRBJ2-2, with TRBD1 matching 11 bases. The specimen was CD4+ T cells from PBMCs cultured with HCoV-229E spike peptides, collected before COVID-19 vaccination. The CDR3 region has the DNA TGTGCCAGCAGTTACCTAACGGGACAGGGGGCCGGGGAGCTGTTTTTT. Translated, it gives CASSYLTGQGAGELFF.